This paragraph reports one T cell receptor (beta chain). Its antigen is currently unknown. The germline CDR1 and CDR2 sequences are SGHTA and FQGNSA. The CDR3 has 13 amino acids. Deletions cut 0 bases from V and 3 bases from J, with 5 bases between. The data belong to a study of cytomegalovirus exposure and HLA in healthy donors. Study background: In terms of ancestry, the Caucasian-associated cluster contained 80% to 90% of the roughly 400 genotyped donors.

General observations from the study: Reports credit the classifier with highly specific, highly sensitive diagnosis of cytomegalovirus status.

It was with 60 Vbeta and 13 Jbeta primers that the PCR ran. Assay: immunoSEQ multiplex PCR; the TCRdb copy retains only in-frame clones and omits some. The sample includes some 78,000 clones, approximately 80% of them seen just once. Sequencing was performed on PBMCs. This receptor was obtained from a man aged 50-59 years in good health and CMV-seropositive. The V and J genes are TRBV7-2 and TRBJ1-2; D ambiguous. The CDR3 DNA follows: TGTGCCAGCAGCTTAGCAACACACTATGGCTACACCTTC. Translated, it gives CASSLATHYGYTF.